This TCR beta chain was observed in a study of early T cells in non-severe SARS-CoV-2 infection. Via MiXCR, TCRdb re-called the 5' RACE reads, giving one row per CDR3 protein. The sample includes just over 65,000 distinct CDR3 sequences, less than 15% of them seen just once. This clonotype has at least ten counts. The V gene's germline CDR1 is MDHEN and CDR2 SYDVKM. The CDR3 covers 18 residues. Unmatched junction bases numbered 2, after V lost 3 bases and J lost 0 bases. Material: whole blood. This receptor was identified in an adult who was a healthcare worker with PCR-confirmed SARS-CoV-2 infection or an uninfected control (not recorded which). The chain joins TRBV28 to TRBJ2-2; 15 bases line up with TRBD2. The CDR3 region is CASSFGTSGRSNTGELFF. CDR3 in DNA: TGTGCCAGCAGTTTCGGGACTAGCGGGAGGTCGAACACCGGGGAGCTGTTTTTT.